This TCR beta chain was retrieved from a study of T cell repertoires in cytomegalovirus infection. In the study overall: Recently described HLA-C-restricted plus well-studied HLA-B-restricted CMV epitopes were used. The public TCR beta signatures pointed to both CMV infection and matching HLA type.

From the reads, TCRdb called clonotypes with MiXCR, one entry per CDR3 protein. This table holds fewer than 1,000,000 distinct CDR3 sequences, around 30% found once. V was pared by 0 bases and J by 0 bases, with 15 bases between. The CDR3 has 17 amino acids. Germline values: CDR1 SGDLS, CDR2 YYNGEE. General observations from the study: Identification of carriers of CMV plus the relevant HLA was achieved through cumulative public TCR beta family frequency.

To note about this clonotype: What it binds is unknown.

This clonotype was sampled from a human donor in good health (CMV status not recorded). Some clones in this sample may be carry-over from other donors' samples. The sequencing used cultured CD8+ T cells from PBMCs, collected from culture after CMV antigen stimulation. J is TRBJ1-2 and V is TRBV9, with D possibly being TRBD1 (5 bases). The CDR3 DNA reads as TGTGCCAGCAGCGTAGCTGGGACGGGTGGCCCTAACTATGGCTACACCTTC. Translation gives CASSVAGTGGPNYGYTF.